Listed below are T cell receptor beta chains from one sample, sequenced in a study of T cell repertoires in cytomegalovirus infection. MiXCR, run by TCRdb on the reads, gives a single entry per CDR3 protein. The sample shows about 240,000 distinct CDR3 sequences, approximately 7% of them seen only once. The sequenced sample was PBMCs. The receptors were sampled from a human donor in good health (CMV status not recorded). Some clones in this sample may be carry-over from other donors' samples. Each CDR3 is given with its conserved first and last residue. The D gene is left open where the match is weak. The listing skips clone size in some rows; elsewhere it reads once, few, many or a size class.

V: TRBV6-6
size: many
D: .
J: TRBJ1-6
CDR3: CASSGRQITLDSPLHF
DNA: TGTGCCAGCAGTGGCCGACAGATTACGCTGGATTCACCCCTCCACTTT

V: TRBV7-2
size: many
D: .
J: TRBJ1-2
CDR3: CASSLYNTLHGYTF
DNA: TGTGCCAGCAGCTTATATAACACCTTACATGGCTACACCTTC

V: TRBV28
size: many
D: TRBD1
J: TRBJ2-4
CDR3: CASRDRDHTDRLAKNIQYF
DNA: TGTGCCAGCAGAGACAGGGATCATACCGACCGTCTAGCCAAAAACATTCAGTACTTC

V: TRBV30
size: many
D: .
J: TRBJ1-1
CDR3: CAWRALPSDTEAFF
DNA: TGTGCCTGGAGAGCGTTACCTTCGGACACTGAAGCTTTCTTT

V: TRBV7-8
size: many
D: TRBD1
J: TRBJ2-5
CDR3: CASSSRGPDPQETQYF
DNA: TGTGCCAGCAGCTCGAGGGGGCCTGACCCCCAAGAGACCCAGTACTTC

V: TRBV12-3/TRBV12-4
size: many
D: .
J: TRBJ1-1
CDR3: CASRSLKFDGTEAFF
DNA: TGTGCCAGCAGGTCCCTGAAGTTTGATGGCACTGAAGCTTTCTTT

V: TRBV2
size: many
D: TRBD1
J: TRBJ1-5
CDR3: CASLKTGGQPQHF
DNA: TGTGCCAGCTTAAAGACAGGGGGGCAGCCCCAGCATTTT

V: TRBV20-1
size: few
D: .
J: TRBJ1-2
CDR3: CSASASGVSGYTF
DNA: TGCAGTGCTAGTGCGTCTGGGGTCTCCGGCTACACCTTC

V: TRBV4-3
size: .
D: .
J: TRBJ1-1
CDR3: CASSQDWRQFEAFF
DNA: TGCGCCAGCAGCCAAGATTGGAGGCAGTTTGAAGCTTTCTTT

V: TRBV29-1
size: many
D: .
J: TRBJ2-5
CDR3: CSVVRGRETQYF
DNA: TGCAGCGTTGTGAGAGGCCGAGAGACCCAGTACTTC

V: TRBV15
size: many
D: TRBD2
J: TRBJ2-3
CDR3: CATSRRLAGPSTDTQYF
DNA: TGTGCCACCAGCAGAAGACTAGCGGGGCCCTCCACAGATACGCAGTATTTT

V: TRBV20-1
size: many
D: TRBD1
J: TRBJ2-7
CDR3: CSAPGDRGFYEQYF
DNA: TGCAGTGCTCCCGGAGACAGGGGTTTCTACGAGCAGTACTTC

V: TRBV2
size: many
D: TRBD1
J: TRBJ2-2
CDR3: CASSEAGQVTGELFF
DNA: TGTGCCAGCAGTGAAGCGGGACAGGTCACCGGGGAGCTGTTTTTT

V: TRBV6-6
size: .
D: TRBD1
J: TRBJ1-1
CDR3: CASSFRQGGEAFF
DNA: TGTGCCAGCAGTTTCCGACAGGGGGGAGAGGCTTTCTTT

V: TRBV7-3
size: many
D: TRBD1
J: TRBJ2-5
CDR3: CASSLGDREETQYF
DNA: TGTGCCAGCAGCTTAGGGGACAGGGAAGAGACCCAGTACTTC

V: TRBV19
size: many
D: TRBD2
J: TRBJ2-3
CDR3: CASTTSEGPEQYF
DNA: TGTGCCAGTACTACTAGCGAAGGACCAGAGCAGTATTTT

V: TRBV20-1
size: few
D: .
J: TRBJ2-3
CDR3: CSAHRQSTDTQYF
DNA: TGCAGTGCCCATAGACAGAGCACAGATACGCAGTATTTT

V: TRBV5-6
size: .
D: .
J: TRBJ2-2
CDR3: CASSPIDYATGELFF
DNA: TGTGCCAGCAGCCCGATAGACTACGCCACCGGGGAGCTGTTTTTT

V: TRBV20-1
size: many
D: .
J: TRBJ1-1
CDR3: CSARQDGNTEAFF
DNA: TGCAGTGCTAGACAGGACGGGAACACTGAAGCTTTCTTT

V: TRBV20-1
size: .
D: .
J: TRBJ1-4
CDR3: CSVRDPFNEKLFF
DNA: TGCAGTGTCCGAGACCCTTTTAATGAAAAACTGTTTTTT

V: TRBV19
size: many
D: TRBD1
J: TRBJ1-2
CDR3: CASTGTAYGYTF
DNA: TGTGCCAGCACCGGGACAGCCTATGGCTACACCTTC

V: TRBV28
size: many
D: .
J: TRBJ2-3
CDR3: CASSFRLGTDTQYF
DNA: TGTGCCAGCAGTTTCAGACTGGGGACAGATACGCAGTATTTT